This is a list of T cell receptor beta chains from one sample in a study of blood T cell repertoires in COVID-19. TCRdb keeps only in-frame clones here, not all; method: immunoSEQ multiplex PCR. The data contain approximately 140,000 clones, 65% to 80% of them singletons. The sample consisted of peripheral blood. These receptors all come from a man between 60 and 70 years old with acute or convalescent COVID-19. CDR3s include the opening cysteine and the closing phenylalanine or tryptophan. A D gene is named only where the DNA matches it firmly. Clone size is shown for a subset of rows, as once, few, many or a class of expanded clone.

size: .; V: TRBV2; D: TRBD2; J: TRBJ2-1; DNA: TGTGCCAGCAGGGCCGGACTAGTTGGTGAGCAGTTCTTC; CDR3: CASRAGLVGEQFF
size: .; V: TRBV30; D: .; J: TRBJ1-1; DNA: TGTGCCTGGGCCCCGCCCGACAGGAGCCCGAACACTGAAGCTTTCTTT; CDR3: CAWAPPDRSPNTEAFF
size: .; V: TRBV3-1/TRBV3-2; D: .; J: TRBJ2-1; DNA: TGTGCCAGCACCCTTGGCCCCAATGAGCAGTTCTTC; CDR3: CASTLGPNEQFF
size: .; V: TRBV4-2; D: TRBD2; J: TRBJ2-1; DNA: TGTGCCAGCAGCCAAGCCAAGGCGGTCTCGGGACTAGCGGCCAATGAGCAGTTCTTC; CDR3: CASSQAKAVSGLAANEQFF
size: once; V: TRBV7-2; D: .; J: TRBJ1-6; DNA: TGTGCCAGCAGCCCAGAGAGGGGGTCAGGTTCACCCCTCCACTTT; CDR3: CASSPERGSGSPLHF
size: .; V: TRBV9; D: TRBD1; J: TRBJ1-5; DNA: TGTGCCAGCAGCCAGACAGGGACCAATCAGCCCCAGCATTTT; CDR3: CASSQTGTNQPQHF
size: .; V: TRBV25-1; D: .; J: TRBJ1-1; DNA: TGTGCCAGCACCAAAGACGTGGGGCACACTGAAGCTTTCTTT; CDR3: CASTKDVGHTEAFF
size: .; V: TRBV7-9; D: .; J: TRBJ1-1; DNA: TGTGCCAGCAGCTTAGGACACCAGAACACTGAAGCTTTCTTT; CDR3: CASSLGHQNTEAFF
size: .; V: TRBV11-1; D: TRBD2; J: TRBJ2-1; DNA: TGTGCCAGCAGCTCTGGACTAGCGGGAGTGGTTGAGCAGTTCTTC; CDR3: CASSSGLAGVVEQFF
size: few; V: TRBV28; D: .; J: TRBJ2-7; DNA: TGTGCCAGCACCGGGTTCCCGTACGAGCAGTACTTC; CDR3: CASTGFPYEQYF
size: .; V: TRBV6-6; D: .; J: TRBJ1-1; DNA: TGTGCCAGCAGTTACCCTCCGGAAGGGGCCACTGAAGCTTTCTTT; CDR3: CASSYPPEGATEAFF
size: .; V: TRBV28; D: TRBD1; J: TRBJ1-2; DNA: TGTGCCAGCACCCGGGGTGGGACAGGGCTTCCCTACACCTTC; CDR3: CASTRGGTGLPYTF
size: few; V: TRBV4-2; D: .; J: TRBJ2-1; DNA: TGTGCCAGCAGCGAGGGGGTGGGGTACAATGAGCAGTTCTTC; CDR3: CASSEGVGYNEQFF
size: .; V: TRBV5-1; D: .; J: TRBJ2-2; DNA: TGCGCCAGCAGCTTGGGGTGGACAGCCATTACCGGGGAGCTGTTTTTT; CDR3: CASSLGWTAITGELFF
size: .; V: TRBV2; D: TRBD1; J: TRBJ1-1; DNA: TGTGCCAGCATGTCAAGGACAGGGAACACTGAAGCTTTCTTT; CDR3: CASMSRTGNTEAFF
size: few; V: TRBV25-1; D: .; J: TRBJ2-7; DNA: TGTGCCAGCAGTGATCTACTGGGGCACGAGCAGTACTTC; CDR3: CASSDLLGHEQYF
size: .; V: TRBV7-7; D: TRBD2; J: TRBJ2-5; DNA: TGTGCTAGCAGCGGACTAGCGGGGGCGTCCTCCAAGAGAGCCCAGTACTTC; CDR3: CASSGLAGASSKRAQYF
size: .; V: TRBV9; D: TRBD2; J: TRBJ2-3; DNA: TGTGCCAGCAGCGTTGGGGGACTAGCGGGAGCATTGAATACGCAGTATTTT; CDR3: CASSVGGLAGALNTQYF
size: .; V: TRBV10-1; D: TRBD1; J: TRBJ1-3; DNA: TGCGCCAGCAGTGATGTGGGAGGACAGGGGGCTGGAAACACCATATATTTT; CDR3: CASSDVGGQGAGNTIYF
size: .; V: TRBV19; D: .; J: TRBJ1-5; DNA: TGTGCCAGTAACCAGGGTGGTAATTTCAATCAGCCCCAGCATTTT; CDR3: CASNQGGNFNQPQHF
size: .; V: TRBV19; D: .; J: TRBJ2-1; DNA: TGTGCCAGTAGTTCCATCCCTACTAGCTCGGGGCTAGGGGAGCAGTTCTTC; CDR3: CASSSIPTSSGLGEQFF
size: .; V: TRBV29-1; D: TRBD2; J: TRBJ2-3; DNA: TGCAGCGTTGTGCTAGCGGGAGGGCGTTTAGGCACAGATACGCAGTATTTT; CDR3: CSVVLAGGRLGTDTQYF